A selection of T cell receptor beta chains follows, all from one sample in a study of shared clonotypes between healthy human individuals. The repertoire was sequenced with immunoSEQ multiplex PCR; TCRdb's copy has only in-frame clones and lacks some. The top ten clones hold 0.057% of a sample with some 550,000 clones, approximately 97% of them seen once. Sequencing was carried out using naive CD4+ T cells sorted from blood. Source of these receptors: a woman younger than 45 in good health. The CDR3 runs from the conserved cysteine through the conserved F or W. The D gene is left open where the match is weak. Only some rows state a clone size, as once, few, many or a class for expanded clones.

>TRBJ1-2|13|TRBV28|NA|NA
CASSRTVQDGYTF
TGTGCCAGCAGTCGGACGGTACAAGATGGCTACACCTTC
>TRBJ2-1|12|TRBV29-1|NA|NA
CSAKTEYNEQFF
TGCAGCGCCAAGACAGAATACAATGAGCAGTTCTTC
>TRBJ1-1|14|TRBV5-1|NA|NA
CASSLIPQNTEAFF
TGCGCCAGCAGCTTGATTCCCCAGAACACTGAAGCTTTCTTT
>TRBJ2-3|15|TRBV6-5|NA|TRBD2
CASSPGTREADTQYF
TGTGCCAGCAGTCCAGGGACCCGGGAGGCAGATACGCAGTATTTT
>TRBJ1-1|17|TRBV19|NA|TRBD1
CASHILGTGVRNTEAFF
TGTGCCAGCCACATTTTAGGGACAGGGGTTCGGAACACTGAAGCTTTCTTT
>TRBJ1-4|16|TRBV4-2|NA|NA
CASSQVGGDGIEKLFF
TGTGCCAGCAGCCAAGTGGGGGGGGATGGAATTGAAAAACTGTTTTTT
>TRBJ2-7|15|TRBV2|once|TRBD1
CASSSSGTGVYEQYF
TGTGCCAGCAGTTCCTCCGGGACAGGGGTTTACGAGCAGTACTTC
>TRBJ2-3|14|TRBV14|NA|NA
CASSQDYGTDTQYF
TGTGCCAGCAGCCAAGACTATGGCACAGATACGCAGTATTTT
>TRBJ2-1|16|TRBV11-2|NA|TRBD2
CASSLPYSGRDAEQFF
TGTGCCAGCAGCTTACCCTATAGCGGGAGGGACGCTGAGCAGTTCTTC
>TRBJ2-3|13|TRBV5-1|NA|NA
CASSASSTDTQYF
TGCGCCAGCAGCGCTAGCAGCACAGATACGCAGTATTTT
>TRBJ2-7|14|TRBV27|NA|NA
CASWGGRPSYEQYF
TGTGCCAGCTGGGGGGGCAGGCCCTCCTACGAGCAGTACTTC
>TRBJ1-2|15|TRBV6-5|NA|NA
CASTLKPGPTYGYTF
TGTGCCAGCACCTTAAAACCGGGACCCACTTATGGCTACACCTTC
>TRBJ1-3|14|TRBV7-9|NA|NA
CASSHPGSGNTIYF
TGTGCCAGCAGCCACCCAGGGTCTGGAAACACCATATATTTT
>TRBJ2-7|19|TRBV19|NA|NA
CASSTDPNKKIDPDYEQYF
TGTGCCAGTAGTACGGACCCTAACAAAAAGATCGACCCAGACTACGAGCAGTACTTC
>TRBJ2-7|15|TRBV7-6|few|NA
CASSLALLGIDEQYF
TGTGCCAGCAGCTTAGCGCTCTTGGGTATCGACGAGCAGTACTTC
>TRBJ2-3|12|TRBV11-2|NA|NA
CASSLSVDTQYF
TGTGCCAGCAGCTTGTCTGTGGATACGCAGTATTTT
>TRBJ2-1|19|TRBV28|NA|TRBD2
CASSLFGLAGESSYNEQFF
TGTGCCAGCAGTTTATTTGGACTAGCGGGAGAGAGCTCCTACAATGAGCAGTTCTTC
>TRBJ2-5|15|TRBV27|NA|TRBD2
CASSYASGRSKTQYF
TGTGCCAGCAGTTACGCTAGCGGGAGATCCAAGACCCAGTACTTC
>TRBJ2-7|18|TRBV4-1|once|NA
CASSQASSISGVPHEQYF
TGCGCCAGCAGCCAAGCCTCCTCAATATCGGGAGTCCCCCACGAGCAGTACTTC
>TRBJ1-5|15|TRBV10-3|few|NA
CAINQQGVGNQPQHF
TGTGCCATCAATCAACAGGGCGTCGGCAATCAGCCCCAGCATTTT
>TRBJ2-1|15|TRBV5-1|NA|NA
CASSPIEGGSFEQFF
TGCGCCAGCAGCCCCATAGAGGGTGGGAGTTTTGAGCAGTTCTTC
>TRBJ2-7|16|TRBV5-1|NA|TRBD1
CASSLALDRGLGEQYF
TGCGCCAGCAGCTTGGCCCTGGACAGGGGATTGGGCGAGCAGTACTTC
>TRBJ1-3|12|TRBV28|NA|NA
CASSFRVGTIYF
TGTGCCAGCAGTTTTAGGGTCGGCACCATATATTTT
>TRBJ1-2|15|TRBV11-3|once|NA
CASSPGGGLDYGYTF
TGTGCCAGCAGCCCGGGAGGGGGGTTAGACTATGGCTACACCTTC
>TRBJ2-2|13|TRBV2|NA|TRBD2
CASRASGNGELFF
TGTGCCAGCAGGGCTAGCGGAAACGGGGAGCTGTTTTTT
>TRBJ1-1|16|TRBV5-1|NA|TRBD1
CASTPRTGQPNTEAFF
TGCGCCAGCACCCCGAGGACGGGACAGCCGAACACTGAAGCTTTCTTT
>TRBJ1-5|17|TRBV27|NA|NA
CASSRLGGDYSNQPQHF
TGTGCCAGCAGTAGGTTGGGGGGGGACTATAGCAATCAGCCCCAGCATTTT
>TRBJ2-7|13|TRBV6-1|once|NA
CASRSAPGAEQYF
TGTGCCAGCCGTTCTGCCCCAGGGGCCGAGCAGTACTTC
>TRBJ2-7|17|TRBV6-9|NA|TRBD2
CASSYGGGRPPSYEQYF
TGTGCCAGCAGTTATGGCGGCGGGAGGCCCCCCTCCTACGAGCAGTACTTC
>TRBJ1-1|15|TRBV5-1|NA|NA
CASSRGGQVGTEAFF
TGCGCCAGCAGCCGCGGAGGGCAGGTCGGCACTGAAGCTTTCTTT
>TRBJ2-2|14|TRBV11-2|NA|TRBD2
CAAEMSGRGGELFF
TGTGCAGCCGAAATGAGCGGGAGAGGGGGGGAGCTGTTTTTT
>TRBJ2-2|14|TRBV18|NA|NA
CASSLPTNTGELFF
TGTGCCAGCTCACTGCCTACGAACACCGGGGAGCTGTTTTTT
>TRBJ1-2|15|TRBV5-4|NA|TRBD1
CASSLRDRGGYGYTF
TGTGCCAGCAGCTTGCGGGACAGGGGTGGCTATGGCTACACCTTC
>TRBJ2-5|13|TRBV11-3|NA|NA
CASSGGQTETQYF
TGTGCCAGCAGCGGGGGCCAGACCGAGACCCAGTACTTC
>TRBJ2-7|14|TRBV9|NA|NA
CASSVAQVDGEQYF
TGTGCCAGCAGCGTAGCTCAAGTGGACGGGGAGCAGTACTTC
>TRBJ2-7|14|TRBV5-1|NA|TRBD2
CASSSSGSSNEQYF
TGCGCCAGCAGTTCTAGCGGGAGTTCGAACGAGCAGTACTTC
>TRBJ2-4|13|TRBV6-4|NA|NA
CASSDRVGGLQYF
TGTGCCAGCAGTGATCGAGTCGGGGGCCTTCAGTACTTC
>TRBJ1-5|14|TRBV5-1|NA|TRBD1
CASSLEGGDQPQHF
TGCGCCAGCAGCTTGGAAGGGGGCGATCAGCCCCAGCATTTT
>TRBJ2-7|13|TRBV2|NA|NA
CASKKGLTYEQYF
TGTGCCAGCAAGAAGGGACTTACCTACGAGCAGTACTTC
>TRBJ2-1|13|TRBV27|NA|NA
CASQGGSYNEQFF
TGTGCCTCCCAGGGGGGAAGCTACAATGAGCAGTTCTTC
>TRBJ2-5|12|TRBV18|NA|NA
CASSTVQETQYF
TGTGCCAGCTCAACGGTCCAAGAGACCCAGTACTTC
>TRBJ1-4|15|TRBV5-8|NA|NA
CASSLGQPTNEKLFF
TGTGCCAGCAGCCTCGGACAGCCAACTAATGAAAAACTGTTTTTT
>TRBJ2-1|15|TRBV6-1|once|TRBD2
CASTRTSGINNEQFF
TGTGCCAGCACCCGGACTAGCGGGATCAACAATGAGCAGTTCTTC
>TRBJ1-2|15|TRBV19|NA|NA
CASRHLISGAYGYTF
TGTGCCAGTCGTCACCTTATTAGCGGGGCCTATGGCTACACCTTC
>TRBJ2-3|17|TRBV18|NA|TRBD2
CASSRGLAGSGTDTQYF
TGTGCCAGCTCCCGTGGACTAGCGGGGTCGGGCACAGATACGCAGTATTTT
>TRBJ2-7|13|TRBV6-5|NA|NA
CASSHERRLEQYF
TGTGCCAGCAGCCACGAGCGGCGACTCGAGCAGTACTTC
>TRBJ2-7|14|TRBV18|once|TRBD2
CASSPSGSRYEQYF
TGTGCCAGCTCACCGAGCGGGAGTCGGTACGAGCAGTACTTC
>TRBJ1-3|20|TRBV5-1|NA|TRBD1
CASSFRGSGTGGKSGNTIYF
TGCGCCAGCAGCTTTCGGGGAAGCGGGACAGGGGGCAAATCTGGAAACACCATATATTTT
>TRBJ1-3|13|TRBV18|NA|NA
CASGVSSGNTIYF
TGTGCTTCCGGGGTGAGCTCTGGAAACACCATATATTTT